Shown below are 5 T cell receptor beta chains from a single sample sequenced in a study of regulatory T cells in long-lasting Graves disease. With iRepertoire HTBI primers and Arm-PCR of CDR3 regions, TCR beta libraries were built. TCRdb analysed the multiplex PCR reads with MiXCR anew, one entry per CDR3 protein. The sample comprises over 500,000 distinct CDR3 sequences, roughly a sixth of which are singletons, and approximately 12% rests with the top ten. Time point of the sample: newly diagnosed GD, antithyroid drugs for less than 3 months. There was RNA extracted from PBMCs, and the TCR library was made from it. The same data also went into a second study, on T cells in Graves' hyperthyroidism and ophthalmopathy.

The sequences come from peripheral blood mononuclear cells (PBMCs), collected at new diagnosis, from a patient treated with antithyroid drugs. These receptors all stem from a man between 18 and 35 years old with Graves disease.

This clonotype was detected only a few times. Here the CDR3 DNA reads TGTGCCAGTAGTGACATCCAACTAGCGGGGGGGGGCACAGATACGCAGTATTTT. The encoded protein is CASSDIQLAGGGTDTQYF. The genes are TRBV19 and TRBJ2-3; 13 nucleotides match TRBD2. Germline CDR1 reads LNHDA; CDR2 reads SQIVND (reference sequence). V gave up 5 bases and J gave up 1 base; unmatched junction bases: 9. CDR3 size: 18 residues.

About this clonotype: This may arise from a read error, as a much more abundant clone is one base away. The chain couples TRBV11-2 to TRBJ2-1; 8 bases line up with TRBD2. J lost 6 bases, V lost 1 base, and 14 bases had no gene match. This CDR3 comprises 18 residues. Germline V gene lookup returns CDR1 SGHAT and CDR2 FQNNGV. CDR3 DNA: TGTGCCAGCAGCTTAGCGCCCCTGACTAGCGCCCCGGGCAATGAGCAGTTCTTC. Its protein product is CASSLAPLTSAPGNEQFF.

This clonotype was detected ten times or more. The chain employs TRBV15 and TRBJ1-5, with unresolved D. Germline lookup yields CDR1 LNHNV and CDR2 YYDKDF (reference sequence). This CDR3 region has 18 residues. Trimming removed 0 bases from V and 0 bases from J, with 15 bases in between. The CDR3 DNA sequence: TGTGCCACCAGCAGAGATCGTGGCAGGCCGTATAGCAATCAGCCCCAGCATTTT. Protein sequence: CATSRDRGRPYSNQPQHF.

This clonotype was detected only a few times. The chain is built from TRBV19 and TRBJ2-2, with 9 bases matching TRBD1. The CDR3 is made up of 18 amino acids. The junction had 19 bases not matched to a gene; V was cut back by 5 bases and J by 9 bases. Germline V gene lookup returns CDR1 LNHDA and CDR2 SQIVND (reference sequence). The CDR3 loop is CASSASPGQGVMGRELFF. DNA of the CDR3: TGTGCCAGTAGTGCCTCACCGGGACAGGGAGTCATGGGGAGGGAGCTGTTTTTT.

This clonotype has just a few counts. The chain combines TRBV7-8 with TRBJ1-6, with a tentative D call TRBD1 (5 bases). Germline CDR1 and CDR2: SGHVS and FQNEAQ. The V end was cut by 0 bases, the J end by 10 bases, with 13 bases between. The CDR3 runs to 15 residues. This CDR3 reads CASSLAPGIGSPLHF. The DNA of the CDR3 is TGTGCCAGCAGCTTAGCGCCAGGGATAGGGTCACCCCTCCACTTT.